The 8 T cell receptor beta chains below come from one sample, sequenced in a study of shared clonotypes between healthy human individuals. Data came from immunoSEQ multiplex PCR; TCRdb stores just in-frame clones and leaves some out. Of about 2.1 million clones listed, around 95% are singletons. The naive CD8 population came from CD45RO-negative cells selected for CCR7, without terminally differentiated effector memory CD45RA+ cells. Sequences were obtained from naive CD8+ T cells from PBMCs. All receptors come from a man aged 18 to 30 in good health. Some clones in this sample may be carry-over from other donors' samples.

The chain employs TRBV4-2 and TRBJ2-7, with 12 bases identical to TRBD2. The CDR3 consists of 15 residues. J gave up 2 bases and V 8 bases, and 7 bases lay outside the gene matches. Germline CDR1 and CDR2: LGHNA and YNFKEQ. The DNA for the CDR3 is TGTGCCAGCCGCATACTAGCGGGGGGAACCTACGAGCAGTACTTC. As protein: CASRILAGGTYEQYF.

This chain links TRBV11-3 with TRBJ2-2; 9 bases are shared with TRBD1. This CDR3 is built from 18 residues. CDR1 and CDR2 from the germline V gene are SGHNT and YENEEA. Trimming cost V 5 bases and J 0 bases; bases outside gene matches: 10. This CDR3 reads CASSPWTGVTANTGELFF. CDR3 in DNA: TGTGCCAGCAGCCCCTGGACAGGGGTGACGGCGAACACCGGGGAGCTGTTTTTT. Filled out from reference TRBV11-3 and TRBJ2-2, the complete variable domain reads EAGVVQSPRYKIIEKKQPVAFWCNPISGHNTLYWYLQNLGQGPELLIRYENEEAVDDSQLPKDRFSAERLKGVDSTLKIQPAELGDSAVYLCASSPWTGVTANTGELFFGEGSRLTVL.

CDR3 nucleotide sequence: TGTGCCAGCAACCTACAGGGGCCAAGATTTTACGAGCAGTACTTC. It translates to CASNLQGPRFYEQYF. V usage is TRBV5-6 and J usage is TRBJ2-7; 7 bases are a match to TRBD1. V lost 6 bases to trimming and J lost 4 bases; unmatched junction nucleotides: 13. The CDR3 length is 15 residues. Germline values: CDR1 SGHDT, CDR2 YYEEEE.

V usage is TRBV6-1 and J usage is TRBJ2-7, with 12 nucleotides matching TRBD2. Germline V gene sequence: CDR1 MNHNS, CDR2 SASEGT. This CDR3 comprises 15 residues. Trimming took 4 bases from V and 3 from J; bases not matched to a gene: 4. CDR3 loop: CASSGRTSGNYEQYF. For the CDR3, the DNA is TGTGCCAGCAGTGGACGGACTAGCGGGAACTACGAGCAGTACTTC.

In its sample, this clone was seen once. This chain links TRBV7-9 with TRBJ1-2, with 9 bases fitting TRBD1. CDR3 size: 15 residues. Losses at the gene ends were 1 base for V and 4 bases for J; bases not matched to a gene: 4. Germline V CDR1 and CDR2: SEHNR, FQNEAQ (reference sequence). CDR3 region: CASSLDRGHLYGYTF. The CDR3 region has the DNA TGTGCCAGCAGCTTAGACAGGGGGCATCTCTATGGCTACACCTTC.

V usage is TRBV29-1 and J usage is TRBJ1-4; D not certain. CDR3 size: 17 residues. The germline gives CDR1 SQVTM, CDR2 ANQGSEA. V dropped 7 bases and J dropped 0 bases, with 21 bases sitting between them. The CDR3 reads CSAKSGERISTNEKLFF. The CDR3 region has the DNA TGCAGCGCCAAATCAGGAGAACGAATTTCAACTAATGAAAAACTGTTTTTT.

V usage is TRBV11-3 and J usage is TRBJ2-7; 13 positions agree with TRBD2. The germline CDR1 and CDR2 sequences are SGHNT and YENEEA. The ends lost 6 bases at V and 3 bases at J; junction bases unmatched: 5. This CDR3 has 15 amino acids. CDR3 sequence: CASSWTSGGNYEQYF. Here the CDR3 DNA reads TGTGCCAGCAGTTGGACTAGCGGGGGTAACTACGAGCAGTACTTC.

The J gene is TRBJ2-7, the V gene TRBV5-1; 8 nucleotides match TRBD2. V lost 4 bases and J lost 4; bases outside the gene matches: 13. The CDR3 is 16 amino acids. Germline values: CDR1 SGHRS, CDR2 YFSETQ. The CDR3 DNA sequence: TGCGCCAGCAGCCACGACCCCGAGGTAGCGGGGTACGAGCAGTACTTC. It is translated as CASSHDPEVAGYEQYF.